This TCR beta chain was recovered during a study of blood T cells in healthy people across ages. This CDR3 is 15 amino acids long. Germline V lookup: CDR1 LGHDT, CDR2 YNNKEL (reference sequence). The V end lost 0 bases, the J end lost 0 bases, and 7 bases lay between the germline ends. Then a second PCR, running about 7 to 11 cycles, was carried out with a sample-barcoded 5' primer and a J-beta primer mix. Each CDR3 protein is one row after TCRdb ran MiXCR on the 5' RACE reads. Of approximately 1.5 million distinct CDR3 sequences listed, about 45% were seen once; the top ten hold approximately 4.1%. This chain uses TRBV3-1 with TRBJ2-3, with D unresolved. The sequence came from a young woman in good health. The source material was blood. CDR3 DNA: TGTGCCAGCAGCCAAGATGGGATTAGCACAGATACGCAGTATTTT. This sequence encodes CASSQDGISTDTQYF.